The 32 T cell receptor beta chains below all came from one sample that was sequenced in a study of PD-1 blockade in mismatch repair-deficient tumors. Libraries were prepared by immunoSEQ multiplex PCR; TCRdb keeps only in-frame clonotypes and omits some of them. The sample includes around 50,000 clones, more than 75% of them seen just once. This material consisted of peripheral blood, taken 4 weeks after starting pembrolizumab. These receptor sequences come from an adult with mismatch repair-deficient cancer.

V usage is TRBV7-8 and J usage is TRBJ2-1, with 9 bases aligning to TRBD2. Germline assignment: CDR1 SGHVS and CDR2 FQNEAQ. The CDR3 covers 17 residues. Unmatched junction bases numbered 6, after V lost 2 bases and J lost 1 base. The DNA of the CDR3 is TGTGCCAGCAGCTTACGTAGCGGGAGCGCTTCCTACAATGAGCAGTTCTTC. This codes for CASSLRSGSASYNEQFF.

The chain uses TRBV11-2 and TRBJ2-5, with TRBD2 identical over 9 bases. V shed 0 bases and J 4 bases; nucleotides not matched to a gene: 3. CDR3 length equals 15 residues. The germline V gene has CDR1 SGHAT and CDR2 FQNNGV. CDR3 in DNA: TGTGCCAGCAGCTTAGACGGACTAGCGTTAGAGACCCAGTACTTC. Residues: CASSLDGLALETQYF. Variable domain in full (rest from reference TRBV11-2 and TRBJ2-5): EAGVAQSPRYKIIEKRQSVAFWCNPISGHATLYWYQQILGQGPKLLIQFQNNGVVDDSQLPKDRFSAERLKGVDSTLKIQPAKLEDSAVYLCASSLDGLALETQYFGPGTRLLVL.

V is TRBV5-1 and J is TRBJ1-2; 7 nucleotides match TRBD1. V was pared by 6 bases and J by 4 bases, with 9 bases of the junction left unmatched. Germline loops: CDR1 SGHRS, CDR2 YFSETQ. The CDR3 consists of 14 residues. The CDR3 DNA follows: TGCGCCAGCACTCCGGGACAGACGGTCTATGGCTACACCTTC. It specifies CASTPGQTVYGYTF.

CDR3 loop: CASSMVTEAFF. CDR3 sequence (DNA): TGTGCCAGCAGTATGGTAACTGAAGCTTTCTTT. This chain links TRBV6-6 with TRBJ1-1; D uncertain. The CDR3 spans 11 residues. Trimming took off 5 bases at V and 5 bases at J, with 6 bases between the two ends. The germline CDR1 and CDR2 sequences are MNHNY and SVGAGI (reference sequence).

The chain has TRBV27 and TRBJ2-1; D call uncertain. Germline CDR1 and CDR2: MNHEY and SMNVEV (reference sequence). The CDR3 runs 13 residues. DNA for the CDR3: TGTTCCTCGGGCAAGGGTGGATACAATGAGCAGTTCTTC. Its translation: CSSGKGGYNEQFF.

The V gene is TRBV27, the J gene TRBJ2-6; D ambiguous. The CDR3 totals 15 residues. Trimming took off 3 bases at V and 1 base at J, with 7 bases between the two ends. Germline V gene lookup returns CDR1 MNHEY and CDR2 SMNVEV (reference sequence). The CDR3: CASSLSGSGANVLTF. CDR3 bases: TGTGCCAGCAGTTTGTCCGGATCTGGGGCCAACGTCCTGACTTTC.

The CDR3 reads CASSEAASYEQYF. The CDR3 DNA follows: TGTGCCAGCAGCGAAGCCGCCTCCTACGAGCAGTACTTC. The chain is built from TRBV7-8 and TRBJ2-7; unclear D gene. CDR1 and CDR2 (germline): SGHVS, FQNEAQ. CDR3 size: 13 residues. V lost 5 bases to trimming and J lost 0 bases, with 8 bases between them. Combining the CDR3 with reference TRBV7-8 and TRBJ2-7 gives the whole variable domain GAGVSQSPRYKVAKRGQDVALRCDPISGHVSLFWYQQALGQGPEFLTYFQNEAQLDKSGLPSDRFFAERPEGSVSTLKIQRTQQEDSAVYLCASSEAASYEQYFGPGTRLTVT.

In its sample, this clone was seen once. This CDR3 reads CASSVQEYNEQFF. The CDR3 DNA reads TGTGCCAGCAGTGTCCAAGAGTACAATGAGCAGTTCTTC. The J gene is TRBJ2-1, the V gene TRBV6-4; D not resolved. In germline, CDR1 is MRHNA, CDR2 SNTAGT. V was clipped by 4 bases and J by 4 bases, with 8 bases between them. The CDR3 contains 13 residues.

This clone was counted only a few times. The V and J genes are TRBV6-1 and TRBJ1-5, with a weak D call TRBD1 (5 bases). CDR1 is MNHNS, CDR2 SASEGT, per germline. The CDR3 is made up of 13 amino acids. Trimming pared 8 bases from V and 4 bases from J, leaving 12 bases between. The CDR3 region is CASRVGVNQPQHF. The CDR3 bases are TGTGCCAGCCGGGTAGGGGTGAATCAGCCCCAGCATTTT.

The chain recombines TRBV6-5 with TRBJ2-7, with 11 bases that match TRBD1. The germline gives CDR1 MNHEY, CDR2 SVGAGI. V was clipped by 6 bases and J by 5 bases; unmatched bases: 6. This CDR3 spans 14 amino acids. The CDR3 DNA reads TGTGCCAGCAGCGGGACAGGGGGTTTAAACGAGCAGTACTTC. Translation: CASSGTGGLNEQYF.

The J gene is TRBJ1-2, the V gene TRBV27; unclear D gene. The CDR3 runs 15 residues. V lost 4 bases and J lost 6, with 18 bases in between. In germline, CDR1 is MNHEY, CDR2 SMNVEV (reference sequence). DNA of the CDR3: TGTGCCAGCAGTTCATCCTGGGCAGCTGGACATGGCTACACCTTC. Amino acids: CASSSSWAAGHGYTF.

This chain connects TRBV7-2 to TRBJ1-5; tentatively, D is TRBD1 (5 bases). The germline V gene has CDR1 SGHTA and CDR2 FQGNSA. With 1 base removed from V and 3 bases from J, the gap between germline ends came to 10 bases. The CDR3 runs to 15 residues. CDR3: CASSLDGGNNQPQHF. The CDR3 DNA reads as TGTGCCAGCAGCTTAGATGGGGGAAACAATCAGCCCCAGCATTTT. Complete variable domain (other parts from reference TRBV7-2 and TRBJ1-5): GAGVSQSPSNKVTEKGKDVELRCDPISGHTALYWYRQSLGQGLEFLIYFQGNSAPDKSGLPSDRFSAERTGGSVSTLTIQRTQQEDSAVYLCASSLDGGNNQPQHFGDGTRLSIL.

The chain recombines TRBV7-6 with TRBJ2-7; perhaps TRBD2 as D (6 bases). The CDR3 spans 13 residues. From germline, CDR1 is SGHVS and CDR2 FNYEAQ. V was shortened by 5 bases and J by 5 bases, with 13 bases between the two germline ends. CDR3 bases: TGTGCCAGCAGCCCCGGACTATTCCACGAGCAGTACTTC. It yields the protein CASSPGLFHEQYF.

In its sample, this clone was seen a few times. As DNA, the CDR3 is TGTGCCAGCAGCTTGGGACTAGCCAGCACAGATACGCAGTATTTT. Encoded protein: CASSLGLASTDTQYF. The chain is built from TRBV5-4 and TRBJ2-3, with 7 positions matching TRBD2. The length of the CDR3 is 15 residues. The J segment lost 0 bases and the V segment lost 0 bases, leaving 1 base of the junction unmatched. Germline V gene lookup returns CDR1 SGHNT and CDR2 YYREEE (reference sequence).

V and J are TRBV6-6 and TRBJ2-2; D possibly corresponds to TRBD2 (6 bases). Germline V gives CDR1 MNHNY, CDR2 SVGAGI (reference sequence). V shed 7 bases and J shed 1 base, with 10 bases lying between them. CDR3 length: 14 amino acids. CDR3 sequence: CASTVGGNTGELFF. CDR3 nucleotide sequence: TGTGCCAGCACCGTGGGAGGGAACACCGGGGAGCTGTTTTTT.

The rearrangement joins TRBV7-2 to TRBJ1-1; 9 nucleotides agree with TRBD1. Germline V gives CDR1 SGHTA, CDR2 FQGNSA. CDR3 size: 13 residues. V gave up 5 bases and J gave up 5 bases; unmatched junction bases: 3. The CDR3 reads CASSTTGGTEAFF. DNA of the CDR3: TGTGCCAGCAGCACGACAGGGGGAACTGAAGCTTTCTTT.

The chain links TRBV6-4 to TRBJ1-1, with no clear D. Trimming cost V 4 bases and J 3 bases, with 9 bases left between them. The CDR3 is made up of 13 amino acids. The germline gives CDR1 MRHNA, CDR2 SNTAGT. CDR3 DNA: TGTGCCAGCAGTGTCGAGCAACACACTGAAGCTTTCTTT. Protein: CASSVEQHTEAFF.

With regard to this clone: One junction end disagrees with the germline gene, perhaps due to a read error. V usage is TRBV19 and J usage is TRBJ2-7; D possibly corresponds to TRBD1 (6 bases). The length of the CDR3 is 12 residues. Germline CDR1 and CDR2: LNHDA and SQIVND (reference sequence). This CDR3 is CASTDSAYEQYF. CDR3 DNA: TGTGCTAGTACGGACAGTGCCTACGAGCAGTACTTC. The full variable domain, rest sourced from reference TRBV19 and TRBJ2-7, is DGGITQSPKYLFRKEGQNVTLSCEQNLNHDAMYWYRQDPGQGLRLIYYSQIVNDFQKGDIAEGYSVSREKKESFPLTVTSAQKNPTAFYLCASTDSAYEQYFGPGTRLTVT.

This chain links TRBV13 with TRBJ2-5, with unresolved D. Trimming pared 5 bases from V and 1 base from J, leaving 11 bases between. The CDR3 covers 14 residues. CDR1 is PRHDT and CDR2 is FYEKMQ in the germline V gene (reference sequence). The CDR3 DNA is TGTGCCAGCAGCCAATCGGCTATCCAAGAGACCCAGTACTTC. Its translation is CASSQSAIQETQYF.

V usage is TRBV19 and J usage is TRBJ1-2, with unresolved D. The CDR3 loop spans 11 amino acids. V dropped 6 bases and J dropped 3 bases, with 5 bases sitting between them. The germline gives CDR1 LNHDA, CDR2 SQIVND (reference sequence). This chain's CDR3 is CASRWDYGYTF. In nucleotides, the CDR3 is TGTGCCAGTAGGTGGGACTATGGCTACACCTTC.

The DNA for the CDR3 is TGCGCCAGCCGAAACGAGGGGGGGACTGAAGCTTTCTTT. Its protein is CASRNEGGTEAFF. The chain uses TRBV5-1 and TRBJ1-1, with a tentative D call TRBD1 (6 bases). Trimming pared 7 bases from V and 5 bases from J, leaving 15 bases between. CDR1 is SGHRS and CDR2 is YFSETQ in the germline V gene. This CDR3 contains 13 residues.

The V and J genes are TRBV27 and TRBJ2-5, with 9 bases identical to TRBD1. The germline V gene encodes CDR1 MNHEY and CDR2 SMNVEV (reference sequence). The length of the CDR3 is 14 residues. The junction had 7 bases not matched to a gene; V was cut back by 6 bases and J by 5 bases. CDR3 protein: CASSIQGTGETQYF. CDR3 bases: TGTGCCAGCAGCATCCAGGGGACAGGGGAGACCCAGTACTTC.

The chain combines TRBV29-1 with TRBJ2-5; 14 positions agree with TRBD2. With V trimmed by 6 bases and J by 4 bases, 4 bases remained unmatched. CDR3 size: 14 residues. Germline CDR1 is SQVTM and CDR2 is ANQGSEA. The CDR3 DNA follows: TGCAGCGTGGACGGACTAGCGGGAGGAGAGACCCAGTACTTC. This translates into CSVDGLAGGETQYF. The complete variable domain, with remaining parts taken from reference TRBV29-1 and TRBJ2-5, reads SAVISQKPSRDICQRGTSLTIQCQVDSQVTMMFWYRQQPGQSLTLIATANQGSEATYESGFVIDKFPISRPNLTFSTLTVSNMSPEDSSIYLCSVDGLAGGETQYFGPGTRLLVL.

V usage is TRBV6-5 and J usage is TRBJ1-2; D may be TRBD1 (5 bases). Germline loops: CDR1 MNHEY, CDR2 SVGAGI. The CDR3 has 13 amino acids. The ends were cut back, 5 bases at V and 14 bases at J, with 21 bases in the middle. The CDR3 loop reads CASSTLWGQIGTF. The CDR3 DNA sequence: TGTGCCAGCAGTACCCTTTGGGGCCAAATCGGGACCTTC.

The chain employs TRBV19 and TRBJ2-1, with 8 bases lining up with TRBD1. J gave up 1 base and V 6 bases, and 14 bases lay outside the gene matches. The CDR3 length is 18 residues. Germline loops: CDR1 LNHDA, CDR2 SQIVND (reference sequence). CDR3 amino acids: CASRWGTGHVKSYNEQFF. The CDR3 DNA follows: TGTGCCAGTAGGTGGGGGACAGGTCATGTTAAGTCCTACAATGAGCAGTTCTTC.

The V and J genes are TRBV27 and TRBJ1-4, with D hard to call. The CDR3 is made up of 14 amino acids. Germline-derived CDR1 and CDR2 are MNHEY and SMNVEV (reference sequence). V shed 0 bases and J shed 8 bases, with 10 bases lying between them. Here the CDR3 DNA reads TGTGCCAGCAGTTTATCGATGAGCCTCGAAAAACTGTTTTTT. Translating gives CASSLSMSLEKLFF.

This clone showed up just a few times. The V call is TRBV5-4, the J call TRBJ2-4; TRBD2 matches 10 bases. This CDR3 has 16 amino acids. V dropped 0 bases and J dropped 7; count of bases not matched to a gene: 7. Germline CDR1 and CDR2: SGHNT and YYREEE (reference sequence). The CDR3 DNA is TGTGCCAGCAGCTTGGTCGCAAGCGGGAGGGCGAACATTCAGTACTTC. Its translation is CASSLVASGRANIQYF.

V gene TRBV15 combines with J gene TRBJ2-1; TRBD2 matches at 11 bases. V was clipped by 1 base and J by 10 bases; unmatched bases: 6. The CDR3 sequence is 15 residues long. Germline lookup yields CDR1 LNHNV and CDR2 YYDKDF (reference sequence). In DNA form, the CDR3 reads TGTGCCACCAGCAGAGTAGCGGGAGGGGGCGACGAGCAGTTCTTC. This translates into CATSRVAGGGDEQFF. The full variable domain, rest sourced from reference TRBV15 and TRBJ2-1, is DAMVIQNPRYQVTQFGKPVTLSCSQTLNHNVMYWYQQKSSQAPKLLFHYYDKDFNNEADTPDNFQSRRPNTSFCFLDIRSPGLGDTAMYLCATSRVAGGGDEQFFGPGTRLTVL.

CDR3 bases: TGTGCTAGTGGCCGGCCTTTGTGGGACTATGGCTACACCTTC. Its protein is CASGRPLWDYGYTF. The gene calls are TRBV12-5 and TRBJ1-2; D is unclear. This CDR3 spans 14 amino acids. CDR1 and CDR2 (germline): LGHNT, FRNRAP. Trimming removed 6 bases from V and 3 bases from J, with 14 bases in between.

The chain links TRBV5-4 to TRBJ2-1; 7 bases match TRBD1. The CDR3 is made up of 13 amino acids. J lost 6 bases, V lost 4 bases, and 4 bases had no gene match. Germline CDR1 SGHNT, CDR2 YYREEE (reference sequence). In DNA, the CDR3 is TGTGCCAGCAGCAGGGACAGAAGCAATGAGCAGTTCTTC. Translating gives CASSRDRSNEQFF.

The chain employs TRBV7-9 and TRBJ1-5; tentatively, D is TRBD1 (6 bases). The CDR3 length is 16 residues. Germline-derived CDR1 and CDR2 are SEHNR and FQNEAQ (reference sequence). V was cut by 0 bases and J by 0 bases, with 9 bases left in between. The CDR3 loop reads CASSLAGRGSNQPQHF. The DNA of the CDR3 is TGTGCCAGCAGCTTAGCAGGCAGGGGTAGCAATCAGCCCCAGCATTTT.

J is TRBJ1-1 and V is TRBV27; no clear D. This CDR3 comprises 15 residues. V lost 0 bases, J lost 5 bases, and 13 bases lay in between. Germline V lookup: CDR1 MNHEY, CDR2 SMNVEV (reference sequence). CDR3 region: CASSLSSQRGTEAFF. CDR3 DNA sequence: TGTGCCAGCAGTTTATCGTCACAGCGAGGGACTGAAGCTTTCTTT.